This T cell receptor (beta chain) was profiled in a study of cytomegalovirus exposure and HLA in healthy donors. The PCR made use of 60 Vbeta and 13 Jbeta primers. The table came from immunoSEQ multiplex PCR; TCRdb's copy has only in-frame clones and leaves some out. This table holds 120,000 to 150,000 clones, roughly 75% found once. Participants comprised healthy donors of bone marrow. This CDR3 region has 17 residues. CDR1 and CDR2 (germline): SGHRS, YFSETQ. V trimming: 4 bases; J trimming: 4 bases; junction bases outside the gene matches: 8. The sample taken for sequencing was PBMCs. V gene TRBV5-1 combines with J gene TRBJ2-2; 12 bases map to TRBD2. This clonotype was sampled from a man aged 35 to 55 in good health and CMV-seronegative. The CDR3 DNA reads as TGCGCCAGCAGCCCTAGCGGGGGGGCCATAAGCACCGGGGAGCTGTTTTTT. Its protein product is CASSPSGGAISTGELFF.